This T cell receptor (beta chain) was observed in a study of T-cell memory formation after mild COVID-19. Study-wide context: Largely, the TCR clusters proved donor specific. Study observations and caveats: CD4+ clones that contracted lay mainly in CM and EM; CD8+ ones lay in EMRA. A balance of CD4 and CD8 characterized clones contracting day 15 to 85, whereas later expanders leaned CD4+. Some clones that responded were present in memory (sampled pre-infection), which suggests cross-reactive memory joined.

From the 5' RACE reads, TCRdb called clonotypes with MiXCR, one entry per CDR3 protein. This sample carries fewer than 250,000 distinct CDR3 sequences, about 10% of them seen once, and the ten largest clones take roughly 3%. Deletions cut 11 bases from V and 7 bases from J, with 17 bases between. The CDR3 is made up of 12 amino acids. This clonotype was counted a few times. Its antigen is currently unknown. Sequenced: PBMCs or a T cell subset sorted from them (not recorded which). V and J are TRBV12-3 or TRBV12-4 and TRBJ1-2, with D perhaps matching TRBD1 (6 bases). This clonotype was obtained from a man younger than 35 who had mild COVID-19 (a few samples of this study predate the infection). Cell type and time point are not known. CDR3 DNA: TGTGCCTGCTCAACAGGGTTGTTTGGCTACACCTTC. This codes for CACSTGLFGYTF.